This T cell receptor beta chain stems from a study of blood T cells in healthy people across ages. Whole-study results and caveats: Per million T cells, TCR beta diversity dropped about linearly as age rose.

V was clipped by 1 base and J by 6 bases, with 12 bases between them. This CDR3 region has 15 residues. Germline values: CDR1 LGHDT, CDR2 YNNKEL (reference sequence). In terms of origin and age, donors were healthy Caucasian individuals from Russia aged roughly 6 to 95. In its sample, this clonotype was seen once. Its specificity is not known. For the second PCR, which ran for roughly 7 to 11 cycles, a sample-barcoded 5' primer and a J-beta primer mix were used. Via MiXCR, TCRdb re-called the 5' RACE reads, giving one row per CDR3 protein. Of about 580,000 distinct CDR3 sequences in the sample, under 55% were seen once.

Sequencing input: blood. The chain is built from TRBV3-1 and TRBJ2-2, with D perhaps matching TRBD1 (5 bases). This clonotype was obtained from a man older than 75 in good health. CDR3 sequence (DNA): TGTGCCAGCAGCCAAGGGCCAGGGTATCCCGGGGAGCTGTTTTTT. Amino acid sequence: CASSQGPGYPGELFF.